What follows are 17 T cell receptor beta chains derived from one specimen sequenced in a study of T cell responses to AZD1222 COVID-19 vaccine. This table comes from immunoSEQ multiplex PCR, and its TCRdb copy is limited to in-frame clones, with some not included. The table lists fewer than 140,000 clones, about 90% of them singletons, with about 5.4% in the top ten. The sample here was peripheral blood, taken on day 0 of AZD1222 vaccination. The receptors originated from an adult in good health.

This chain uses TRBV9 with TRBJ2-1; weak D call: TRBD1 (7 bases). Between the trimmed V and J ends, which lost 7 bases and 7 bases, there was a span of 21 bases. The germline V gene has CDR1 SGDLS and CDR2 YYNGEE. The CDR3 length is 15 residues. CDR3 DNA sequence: TGTGCCAGCCAGCGCGGAGGCAGGGGGGATAATGAGCAGTTCTTC. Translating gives CASQRGGRGDNEQFF.

CDR3 residues: CASTLGAGLTYEQYF. The CDR3 nucleotides read TGTGCCAGCACCCTTGGGGCGGGACTCACCTACGAGCAGTACTTC. This chain links TRBV28 with TRBJ2-7; D is perhaps TRBD2 (6 bases). Trimming left V 7 bases short and J 2 bases short, with 18 bases between. Germline CDR1 reads MDHEN; CDR2 reads SYDVKM. This CDR3 is built from 15 residues.

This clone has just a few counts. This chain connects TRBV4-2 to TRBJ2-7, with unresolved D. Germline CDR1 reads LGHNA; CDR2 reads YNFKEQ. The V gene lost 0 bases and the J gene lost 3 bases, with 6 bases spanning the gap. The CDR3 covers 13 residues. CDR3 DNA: TGTGCCAGCAGCCAAGAGTACGGCTACGAGCAGTACTTC. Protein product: CASSQEYGYEQYF.

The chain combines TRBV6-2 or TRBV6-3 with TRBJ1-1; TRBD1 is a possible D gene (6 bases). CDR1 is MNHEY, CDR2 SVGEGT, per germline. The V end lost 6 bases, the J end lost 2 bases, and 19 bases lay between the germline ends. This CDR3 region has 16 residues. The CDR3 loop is CASSPDRPNLNTEAFF. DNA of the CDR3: TGTGCCAGCAGCCCCGACAGGCCAAACCTAAACACTGAAGCTTTCTTT.

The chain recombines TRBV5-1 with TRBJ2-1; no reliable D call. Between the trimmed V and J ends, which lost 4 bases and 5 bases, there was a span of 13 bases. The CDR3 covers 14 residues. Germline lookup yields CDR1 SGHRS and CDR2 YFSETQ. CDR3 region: CASSIGRANNEQFF. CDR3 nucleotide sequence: TGCGCCAGCAGCATCGGTCGTGCCAACAATGAGCAGTTCTTC.

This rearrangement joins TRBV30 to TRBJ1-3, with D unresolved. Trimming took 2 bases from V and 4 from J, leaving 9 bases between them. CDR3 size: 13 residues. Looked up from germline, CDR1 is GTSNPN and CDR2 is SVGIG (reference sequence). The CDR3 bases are TGTGCCTGGAGTCCCCTCGGAGGAAACACCATATATTTT. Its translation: CAWSPLGGNTIYF.

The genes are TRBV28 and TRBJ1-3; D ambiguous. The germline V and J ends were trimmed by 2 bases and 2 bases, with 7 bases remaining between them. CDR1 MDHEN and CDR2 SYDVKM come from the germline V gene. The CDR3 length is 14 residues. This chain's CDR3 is CASSLQAAGNTIYF. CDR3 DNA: TGTGCCAGCAGTTTACAGGCGGCTGGAAACACCATATATTTT.

The CDR3 DNA is TGTGCCTGGAGGCCTAAGGGACAGGTCACTGAAGCTTTCTTT. Translating it yields CAWRPKGQVTEAFF. The chain combines TRBV30 with TRBJ1-1; 8 nucleotides line up with TRBD1. This CDR3 contains 14 residues. The J segment lost 4 bases and the V segment lost 3 bases, leaving 7 bases of the junction unmatched. Germline V gene sequence: CDR1 GTSNPN, CDR2 SVGIG (reference sequence).

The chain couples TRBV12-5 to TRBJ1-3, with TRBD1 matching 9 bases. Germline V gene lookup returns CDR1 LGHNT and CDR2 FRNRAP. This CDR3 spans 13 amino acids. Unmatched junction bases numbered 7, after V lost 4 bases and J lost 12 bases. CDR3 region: CASGSGQGYGIYF. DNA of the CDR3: TGTGCTAGTGGTTCGGGACAGGGTTATGGCATATATTTT.

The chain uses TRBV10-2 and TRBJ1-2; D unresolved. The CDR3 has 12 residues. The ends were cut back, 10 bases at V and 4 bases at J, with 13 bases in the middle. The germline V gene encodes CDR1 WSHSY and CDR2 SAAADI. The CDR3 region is CATQRDGYGYTF. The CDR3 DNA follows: TGCGCCACTCAGCGGGATGGCTATGGCTACACCTTC.

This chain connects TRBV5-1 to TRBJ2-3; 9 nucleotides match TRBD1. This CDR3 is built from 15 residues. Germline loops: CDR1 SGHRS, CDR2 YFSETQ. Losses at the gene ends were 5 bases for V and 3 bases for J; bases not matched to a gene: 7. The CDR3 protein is CASRLTGTGTDTQYF. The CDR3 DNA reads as TGCGCCAGCAGACTTACCGGGACAGGGACAGATACGCAGTATTTT.

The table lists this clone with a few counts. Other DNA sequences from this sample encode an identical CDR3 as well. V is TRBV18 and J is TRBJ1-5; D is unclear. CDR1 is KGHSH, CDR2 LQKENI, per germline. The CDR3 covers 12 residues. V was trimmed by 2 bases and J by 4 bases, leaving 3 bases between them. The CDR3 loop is CASSPINQPQHF. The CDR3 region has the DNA TGTGCCAGCTCACCAATTAATCAGCCCCAGCATTTT.

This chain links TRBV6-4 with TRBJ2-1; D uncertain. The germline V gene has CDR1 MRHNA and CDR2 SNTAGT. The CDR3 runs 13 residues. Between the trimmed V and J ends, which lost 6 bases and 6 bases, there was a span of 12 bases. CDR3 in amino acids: CASSPGSTNEQFF. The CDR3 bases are TGTGCCAGCAGCCCGGGCTCTACCAATGAGCAGTTCTTC.

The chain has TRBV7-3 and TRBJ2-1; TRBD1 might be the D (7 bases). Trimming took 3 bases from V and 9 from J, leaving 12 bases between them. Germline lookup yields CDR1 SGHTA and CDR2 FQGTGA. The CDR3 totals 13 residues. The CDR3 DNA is TGTGCCAGCAGCTTGGAGGGGGCCGCTGAGCAGTTCTTC. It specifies CASSLEGAAEQFF.

CDR3 region: CASSPPLSGGVGETQYF. In DNA, the CDR3 is TGTGCCAGCTCACCACCGTTATCGGGAGGGGTCGGAGAGACCCAGTACTTC. This chain joins TRBV18 and TRBJ2-5; 8 bases agree with TRBD2. The V segment lost 0 bases and the J segment 4 bases; nucleotides outside the gene matches: 10. CDR1 is KGHSH and CDR2 is LQKENI in the germline V gene. The CDR3 length is 17 residues.

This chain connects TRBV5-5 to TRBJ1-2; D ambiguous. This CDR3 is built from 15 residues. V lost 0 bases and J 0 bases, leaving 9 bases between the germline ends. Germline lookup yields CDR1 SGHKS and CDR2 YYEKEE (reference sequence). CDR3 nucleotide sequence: TGTGCCAGCAGCTTGGTTTCCGATACTAACTATGGCTACACCTTC. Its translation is CASSLVSDTNYGYTF.

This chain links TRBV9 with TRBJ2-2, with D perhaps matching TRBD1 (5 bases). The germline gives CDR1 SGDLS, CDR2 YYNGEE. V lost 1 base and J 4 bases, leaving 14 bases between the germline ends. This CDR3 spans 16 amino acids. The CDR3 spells CASSVQGFRSTGELFF. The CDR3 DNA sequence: TGTGCCAGCAGCGTACAGGGCTTTAGAAGCACCGGGGAGCTGTTTTTT.